These T cell receptor beta chains were read from a single sample in a study of blood T cell repertoires in COVID-19. Generated by immunoSEQ multiplex PCR, the TCRdb table keeps only in-frame clones and is missing some. Of 100,000 or so clones in the sample, roughly 76% are singletons; the top ten hold roughly 9.4%. The sample taken for sequencing was peripheral blood. The receptors here all came from a woman in her seventies with acute or convalescent COVID-19. Both conserved end residues are part of each CDR3. The D gene is left open where the match is weak. Not all rows give a size; the values are once, few, many and, for expanded clones, a class.

d_call clone_size j_call v_call cdr3_aa cdr3_nt
. . TRBJ2-5 TRBV30 CAWSRGQETQYF TGTGCCTGGAGTAGGGGTCAGGAGACCCAGTACTTC
TRBD1 . TRBJ2-3 TRBV6-5 CASSYSGTGSTDTQYF TGTGCCAGCAGTTACTCCGGGACAGGGTCAACGGATACGCAGTATTTT
TRBD2 . TRBJ2-5 TRBV15 CATSWILAGLGETQYF TGTGCCACCAGCTGGATACTAGCGGGGTTGGGAGAGACCCAGTACTTC
. . TRBJ2-7 TRBV7-8 CASSLRRGREYEQYF TGTGCCAGCAGCCTAAGGCGGGGGCGCGAATACGAGCAGTACTTC
TRBD1 few TRBJ2-1 TRBV6-1 CASSEEAGGSYNEQFF TGTGCCAGCAGTGAAGAGGCAGGGGGCTCTTACAATGAGCAGTTCTTC
. . TRBJ2-7 TRBV19 CASSPEGLGIGDEQYF TGTGCCAGTAGCCCGGAGGGGCTAGGGATTGGGGACGAGCAGTACTTC
. . TRBJ1-4 TRBV2 CASSRLTGRTEKLFF TGTGCCAGCAGTAGGTTGACGGGGAGAACTGAAAAACTGTTTTTT
TRBD1 . TRBJ1-6 TRBV19 CASMDRIDSPLHF TGTGCCAGCATGGACAGGATCGATTCACCCCTCCACTTT
. few TRBJ1-2 TRBV4-3 CASSQFTADGNGYTF TGCGCCAGCAGCCAATTTACAGCGGACGGAAATGGCTACACCTTC
. . TRBJ2-5 TRBV7-2 CASSSTSMKTQYF TGTGCCAGCAGCTCAACTAGCATGAAGACCCAGTACTTC
TRBD1 . TRBJ1-6 TRBV2 CANNRDRENSPLHF TGTGCCAACAACCGGGACAGGGAAAATTCACCCCTCCACTTT
TRBD1 few TRBJ1-5 TRBV5-6 CASSLGGQIGQPQHF TGTGCCAGCAGCTTGGGGGGACAGATTGGTCAGCCCCAGCATTTT
TRBD1 once TRBJ2-1 TRBV4-3 CASSQVYQGGVAPSLFF TGCGCCAGCAGCCAAGTCTACCAAGGGGGCGTTGCGCCTTCTCTGTTCTTC
TRBD1 . TRBJ1-1 TRBV18 CASSPQGTEAFF TGTGCCAGCTCCCCACAGGGGACTGAAGCTTTCTTT
. . TRBJ2-7 TRBV3-1/TRBV3-2 CASSQGSRSYEQYF TGTGCCAGCAGCCAAGGTTCCAGGTCCTACGAGCAGTACTTC
. . TRBJ1-1 TRBV18 CASSGAGHNTEAFF TGTGCCAGCTCAGGAGCGGGACATAACACTGAAGCTTTCTTT
. few TRBJ2-5 TRBV7-2 CASSLAGPGDQYF TGTGCCAGCAGCTTAGCCGGGCCCGGGGACCAGTACTTC
TRBD1 few TRBJ1-4 TRBV10-3 CAISDGGRGDPLNEKLFF TGTGCCATCAGTGACGGCGGCAGGGGGGACCCTCTCAATGAAAAACTGTTTTTT
. once TRBJ1-1 TRBV7-9 CASSPWGERNTEAFF TGTGCCAGCAGCCCCTGGGGGGAGAGGAACACTGAAGCTTTCTTT
. . TRBJ1-1 TRBV5-5 CASSSWGLNTEAFF TGTGCCAGCAGCTCCTGGGGGCTGAACACTGAAGCTTTCTTT
TRBD2 few TRBJ2-7 TRBV4-1 CASSQGASGNSYEQYF TGCGCCAGCAGCCAAGGGGCTAGCGGGAACTCCTACGAGCAGTACTTC
. . TRBJ2-2 TRBV19 CASNRDTGELFF TGTGCCAGTAACCGGGACACCGGGGAGCTGTTTTTT
. few TRBJ2-1 TRBV9 CASSLFGVPNEQFF TGTGCCAGCAGCCTCTTCGGGGTACCCAATGAGCAGTTCTTC
TRBD1 . TRBJ1-1 TRBV9 CASSVVGGMNTEAFF TGTGCCAGCAGCGTAGTAGGGGGCATGAACACTGAAGCTTTCTTT
. . TRBJ1-2 TRBV7-9 CASSSGNSNYGYTF TGTGCCAGCAGCTCCGGGAATTCTAACTATGGCTACACCTTC
TRBD2 . TRBJ2-1 TRBV28 CASTSGYNEQFF TGTGCCAGCACTAGCGGCTACAATGAGCAGTTCTTC
. . TRBJ1-4 TRBV5-6 CASSSDGGWEKLFF TGTGCCAGCAGCTCCGACGGGGGATGGGAAAAACTGTTTTTT
. . TRBJ2-5 TRBV9 CASSVEGGQSAETQYF TGTGCCAGCAGCGTAGAGGGGGGACAGTCGGCGGAGACCCAGTACTTC
. few TRBJ1-1 TRBV5-1 CASSSGRVTEAFF TGCGCCAGCAGCTCCGGGAGGGTCACTGAAGCTTTCTTT
TRBD1 . TRBJ2-2 TRBV6-2/TRBV6-3 CASSSGTGVWTGELFF TGTGCCAGCAGTTCGGGGACAGGGGTTTGGACCGGGGAGCTGTTTTTT
TRBD1 once TRBJ1-2 TRBV19 CASRLAGGIYGYTF TGTGCCAGTCGGTTGGCAGGGGGCATCTATGGCTACACCTTC
. . TRBJ1-2 TRBV30 CAWSVNAGDGYTF TGTGCCTGGAGTGTAAATGCAGGTGACGGCTACACCTTC
. . TRBJ2-7 TRBV4-2 CASSQDMRVSSYEQYF TGTGCCAGCAGCCAAGATATGAGGGTTTCATCCTACGAGCAGTACTTC
TRBD1 . TRBJ1-2 TRBV6-2/TRBV6-3 CASSYARDRDTKKEGYTF TGTGCCAGCAGTTACGCCCGGGACAGGGACACAAAGAAGGAGGGCTACACCTTC
. . TRBJ2-1 TRBV7-6 CASSLASRDEQFF TGTGCCAGCAGCTTAGCCTCTCGGGATGAGCAGTTCTTC
. . TRBJ1-1 TRBV5-6 CASSLIRTNTEAFF TGTGCCAGCAGCTTGATCCGGACAAACACTGAAGCTTTCTTT
TRBD2 . TRBJ2-3 TRBV7-9 CASSLGTSGRRTDTQYF TGTGCCAGCAGCTTAGGGACTAGCGGGAGAAGGACAGATACGCAGTATTTT
. . TRBJ2-7 TRBV7-9 CASSRGQAGEQYF TGTGCCAGCAGCCGAGGACAGGCGGGGGAGCAGTACTTC
. . TRBJ2-7 TRBV3-1/TRBV3-2 CASSQAPGLSYEQYF TGTGCCAGCAGCCAAGCCCCAGGACTCTCCTACGAGCAGTACTTC
. . TRBJ2-7 TRBV12-3/TRBV12-4 CASSFGDEQYF TGTGCCAGCAGTTTCGGGGACGAGCAGTACTTC
. . TRBJ1-5 TRBV10-2 CASSESLAGPQHF TGCGCCAGCAGTGAGTCGCTTGCAGGGCCCCAGCATTTT
. . TRBJ2-3 TRBV10-3 CAISTGLGSTDTQYF TGTGCCATCAGTACCGGACTCGGAAGCACAGATACGCAGTATTTT
. . TRBJ2-5 TRBV11-2 CASSLGQPWTQYF TGTGCCAGCAGCTTAGGACAGCCCTGGACCCAGTACTTC
. medium-sized TRBJ1-1 TRBV20-1 CSAYLNTEAFF TGCAGTGCCTATCTGAACACTGAAGCTTTCTTT
. . TRBJ1-2 TRBV5-4 CASSLGGRVYGYTF TGTGCCAGCAGCTTGGGGGGGCGCGTCTATGGCTACACCTTC
. . TRBJ2-1 TRBV6-2/TRBV6-3 CASSYSGGHYNEQFF TGTGCCAGCAGTTACTCCGGGGGTCACTACAATGAGCAGTTCTTC
. . TRBJ1-1 TRBV7-9 CASSEIMSGQTNTEAFF TGTGCCAGCAGCGAAATCATGTCAGGACAGACGAACACTGAAGCTTTCTTT
TRBD1 . TRBJ1-2 TRBV5-4 CASSDTGGWSGYTF TGTGCCAGCAGCGATACAGGGGGCTGGTCTGGCTACACCTTC
TRBD2 . TRBJ2-7 TRBV19 CASSMLAGSAYEQYF TGTGCCAGTAGTATGTTAGCGGGATCGGCGTACGAGCAGTACTTC
. . TRBJ1-1 TRBV15 CATSRDRGNTEAFF TGTGCCACCAGCAGAGATAGGGGGAACACTGAAGCTTTCTTT
. . TRBJ1-1 TRBV11-2 CASSLVGGQAFF TGTGCCAGCAGCTTAGTGGGGGGGCAAGCTTTCTTT
TRBD2 . TRBJ2-3 TRBV3-1/TRBV3-2 CASSPGGDTQYF TGTGCCAGCAGCCCCGGGGGGGATACGCAGTATTTT
. . TRBJ1-3 TRBV7-2 CASSLGGGPSSGNTIYF TGTGCCAGCAGCTTAGGGGGAGGGCCAAGCTCTGGAAACACCATATATTTT
. . TRBJ1-1 TRBV2 CASHGGGTEAFF TGTGCCAGCCACGGGGGGGGCACTGAAGCTTTCTTT
. . TRBJ1-2 TRBV4-1 CASSQGQARQPLHTNYGYTF TGCGCCAGCAGCCAAGGCCAAGCCCGACAGCCCCTACACACTAACTATGGCTACACCTTC
. . TRBJ1-1 TRBV4-3 CASSQAWRVNTEAFF TGCGCCAGCAGCCAAGCCTGGAGGGTAAACACTGAAGCTTTCTTT
TRBD1 . TRBJ1-4 TRBV30 CAGGQGREKLFF TGTGCCGGAGGACAGGGGAGAGAAAAACTGTTTTTT
. . TRBJ2-7 TRBV7-7 CASSNYRVEQYF TGTGCCAGCAGCAATTACAGGGTCGAGCAGTACTTC
. . TRBJ2-5 TRBV28 CASSPIGIGETQYF TGTGCCAGCAGCCCCATCGGGATTGGCGAGACCCAGTACTTC
TRBD2 . TRBJ2-1 TRBV10-3 CAISGLAGGPGNEQFF TGTGCCATCAGCGGACTAGCGGGAGGGCCCGGGAATGAGCAGTTCTTC